A single sample is the source of the 20 T cell receptor beta chains below, sequenced in a study of blood T cell repertoires in COVID-19 (dated by TCRdb to about 2020). The method was the immunoSEQ multiplex PCR assay. The clones in this table, taken by TCRdb from immuneACCESS, are in-frame only. Not every clone is retained; where verified, under half of the shortfall comes from an unresolved V gene, and the cause of the rest is unknown. Across this sample there are around 140,000 clones, with approximately 90% seen only once. Clones ranked in the top ten supply 2% to 2.5% of the sample. The sample comprised peripheral blood. These receptors were obtained from a man in his 70s with active COVID-19.

This chain links TRBV27 with TRBJ2-1; 13 nucleotides align to TRBD2. This CDR3 contains 17 residues. In germline, CDR1 is MNHEY, CDR2 SMNVEV (reference sequence). V trimming: 4 bases; J trimming: 6 bases; junction bases outside the gene matches: 9. In DNA form, the CDR3 reads TGTGCCAGCAGTTCCTCAGGACTAGCGGGAGTCGGCAATGAGCAGTTCTTC. It codes for CASSSSGLAGVGNEQFF.

J is TRBJ2-1 and V is TRBV6-1, with 7 nucleotides matching TRBD2. Germline assignment: CDR1 MNHNS and CDR2 SASEGT. The CDR3 is 15 amino acids. V was pared by 3 bases and J by 8 bases, with 10 bases of the junction left unmatched. The CDR3 loop is CASSDYFGGKDEQFF. CDR3 coding DNA: TGTGCCAGCAGTGATTATTTCGGGGGGAAGGATGAGCAGTTCTTC.

The V and J genes are TRBV9 and TRBJ1-1; 8 nucleotides agree with TRBD1. The junction had 5 bases not matched to a gene; V was cut back by 0 bases and J by 4 bases. CDR3 length: 15 amino acids. Germline loops: CDR1 SGDLS, CDR2 YYNGEE. CDR3 sequence: CASSVGGQVPTEAFF. CDR3 nucleotide sequence: TGTGCCAGCAGCGTAGGGGGACAGGTGCCCACTGAAGCTTTCTTT.

The V and J genes are TRBV18 and TRBJ2-7; 13 bases are shared with TRBD2. The CDR3 is 15 residues long. Per germline, CDR1 KGHSH and CDR2 LQKENI. The V segment lost 4 bases and the J segment 6 bases; nucleotides outside the gene matches: 6. This CDR3 is CASSRGLAGEVEQYF. DNA for the CDR3: TGTGCCAGCTCACGTGGACTAGCGGGAGAAGTCGAGCAGTACTTC.

The chain uses TRBV14 and TRBJ1-2; TRBD1 matches 7 bases. The CDR3 length is 15 residues. Germline loops: CDR1 SGHDN, CDR2 FVKESK. The V and J ends lost 1 base and 5 bases, in that order; junction bases with no gene match: 7. The CDR3 sequence is CASSQVGDREYGYTF. The CDR3 bases are TGTGCCAGCAGCCAAGTAGGGGACAGAGAGTATGGCTACACCTTC.

In its sample, this clone was seen once. V and J are TRBV7-2 and TRBJ2-3; TRBD2 matches 16 bases. Germline trimming cut 5 bases from V and 3 bases from J; bases unmatched to any gene: 5. Germline CDR1 reads SGHTA; CDR2 reads FQGNSA. This CDR3 region has 17 residues. The CDR3 sequence is CASSPPGLAGGTDTQYF. DNA of the CDR3: TGTGCCAGCAGCCCCCCGGGACTAGCGGGAGGGACAGATACGCAGTATTTT.

V and J are TRBV7-2 and TRBJ2-1; no definite D call. The CDR3 runs 15 residues. Per the germline V gene, CDR1 is SGHTA and CDR2 is FQGNSA. With 4 bases removed from V and 7 bases from J, the gap between germline ends came to 17 bases. For the CDR3, the DNA is TGTGCCAGCAGCTCTCCACGCGCTGTGAAAAATGAGCAGTTCTTC. As protein: CASSSPRAVKNEQFF.

This clone was found once. CDR3 amino acids: CASSYSPYFSEQYF. The CDR3 bases are TGTGCCAGCAGTTATTCTCCCTATTTCTCGGAGCAGTACTTC. This chain connects TRBV6-5 to TRBJ2-7; D is unresolved. The V and J ends lost 3 bases and 7 bases respectively, with 16 bases between them. This CDR3 is built from 14 residues. The germline V gene has CDR1 MNHEY and CDR2 SVGAGI.

The chain combines TRBV9 with TRBJ1-4, with 10 bases identical to TRBD1. Germline CDR1 is SGDLS and CDR2 is YYNGEE. This CDR3 has 14 amino acids. The V and J ends lost 3 bases and 5 bases, in that order; junction bases with no gene match: 1. The CDR3 DNA follows: TGTGCCAGCAGCGCGACAGGGGGCAATGAAAAACTGTTTTTT. Its translation: CASSATGGNEKLFF. Based on the CDR3 plus reference TRBV9 and TRBJ1-4, the full variable domain is DSGVTQTPKHLITATGQRVTLRCSPRSGDLSVYWYQQSLDQGLQFLIQYYNGEERAKGNILERFSAQQFPDLHSELNLSSLELGDSALYFCASSATGGNEKLFFGSGTQLSVL.

This chain joins TRBV28 and TRBJ1-5, with a weak D call TRBD1 (5 bases). Trimming took off 5 bases at V and 3 bases at J, with 14 bases between the two ends. The CDR3 loop spans 15 amino acids. Germline loops: CDR1 MDHEN, CDR2 SYDVKM. CDR3 in amino acids: CASSGPVQVNQPQHF. CDR3 coding DNA: TGTGCCAGCAGTGGCCCAGTACAGGTCAATCAGCCCCAGCATTTT.

V gene TRBV3-1 (or the pseudogene TRBV3-2) combines with J gene TRBJ2-7, with 7 nucleotides matching TRBD2. Germline V gene sequence: CDR1 LGHDT, CDR2 YNNKEL (reference sequence). V lost 9 bases and J lost 2; bases outside the gene matches: 7. The CDR3 is 13 residues long. The CDR3 is CASGEGPTYEQYF. CDR3 nucleotides: TGTGCCAGTGGGGAGGGCCCCACCTACGAGCAGTACTTC.

This chain connects TRBV9 to TRBJ2-1, with D possibly being TRBD2 (6 bases). Germline V gives CDR1 SGDLS, CDR2 YYNGEE. This CDR3 contains 14 residues. With 3 bases removed from V and 1 base from J, the gap between germline ends came to 8 bases. In nucleotides, the CDR3 is TGTGCCAGCAGCGCCGCGGGGTCCTACAATGAGCAGTTCTTC. This encodes CASSAAGSYNEQFF. The full variable domain, in which reference TRBV9 and TRBJ2-1 provide the parts outside the CDR3, is DSGVTQTPKHLITATGQRVTLRCSPRSGDLSVYWYQQSLDQGLQFLIQYYNGEERAKGNILERFSAQQFPDLHSELNLSSLELGDSALYFCASSAAGSYNEQFFGPGTRLTVL.

This clone was recorded a few times. J is TRBJ2-4 and V is TRBV29-1; no clear D gene. The V end was cut by 6 bases, the J end by 0 bases, with 9 bases between. The CDR3 length is 13 residues. Germline V gene lookup returns CDR1 SQVTM and CDR2 ANQGSEA. The CDR3 loop is CSVSTIAKNIQYF. The CDR3 bases are TGCAGCGTGAGTACCATAGCCAAAAACATTCAGTACTTC. Based on the CDR3 plus reference TRBV29-1 and TRBJ2-4, the full variable domain is SAVISQKPSRDICQRGTSLTIQCQVDSQVTMMFWYRQQPGQSLTLIATANQGSEATYESGFVIDKFPISRPNLTFSTLTVSNMSPEDSSIYLCSVSTIAKNIQYFGAGTRLSVL.

The CDR3 DNA sequence: TGTGCCAGCAGCCAAGGAATCAGTAACTATGGCTACACCTTC. Protein: CASSQGISNYGYTF. The chain combines TRBV3-1 (or the pseudogene TRBV3-2) with TRBJ1-2; D gene unclear. Germline V lookup: CDR1 LGHDT, CDR2 YNNKEL (reference sequence). Trimming left V 1 base short and J 1 base short, with 7 bases between. The CDR3 runs 14 residues.

CDR3 nucleotides: TGTGCCATCAGTGAGTCCCCCGGGGGGCCCCAGCATTTT. This gives the protein CAISESPGGPQHF. The chain employs TRBV10-3 and TRBJ1-5; D is perhaps TRBD1 (5 bases). The length of the CDR3 is 13 residues. V lost 0 bases and J lost 9, with 9 bases in between. Germline loops: CDR1 ENHRY, CDR2 SYGVKD.

The chain joins TRBV24-1 to TRBJ2-1, with TRBD2 identical over 12 bases. The CDR3 consists of 15 residues. CDR1 is KGHDR and CDR2 is SFDVKD in the germline V gene. The junction had 9 bases not matched to a gene; V was cut back by 9 bases and J by 7 bases. The DNA of the CDR3 is TGTGCCACCTCCCCCGGGACTAGCGGGCGTAATGAGCAGTTCTTC. Amino acid sequence: CATSPGTSGRNEQFF.

The V call is TRBV28, the J call TRBJ2-3; D perhaps matches TRBD2 (5 bases). Germline V gene lookup returns CDR1 MDHEN and CDR2 SYDVKM. The CDR3 sequence is 14 residues long. The ends were cut back, 3 bases at V and 2 bases at J, with 9 bases in the middle. This CDR3 is CASSFAGTTDTQYF. As DNA, the CDR3 is TGTGCCAGCAGTTTTGCGGGTACCACAGATACGCAGTATTTT.

The V and J genes are TRBV5-1 and TRBJ2-1; possible D gene TRBD1, 5 bases. Trimming took off 1 base at V and 10 bases at J, with 18 bases between the two ends. Germline V gene data show CDR1 as SGHRS and CDR2 as YFSETQ. This CDR3 region has 15 residues. CDR3 protein: CASSLNRGVEAEQFF. CDR3 in DNA: TGCGCCAGCAGCTTGAATAGGGGCGTGGAAGCGGAGCAGTTCTTC.

The chain carries TRBV11-3 and TRBJ2-3, with 11 nucleotides matching TRBD2. V dropped 4 bases and J dropped 0; count of bases not matched to a gene: 3. The germline gives CDR1 SGHNT, CDR2 YENEEA. The CDR3 sequence is 16 residues long. CDR3 sequence: CASSSGTSGSTDTQYF. CDR3 nucleotide sequence: TGTGCCAGCAGCTCGGGGACTAGCGGCAGCACAGATACGCAGTATTTT.

V gene TRBV30 combines with J gene TRBJ1-5; 7 bases agree with TRBD1. Losses at the gene ends were 1 base for V and 6 bases for J; bases not matched to a gene: 9. Germline lookup yields CDR1 GTSNPN and CDR2 SVGIG (reference sequence). CDR3 length: 15 residues. CDR3 coding DNA: TGTGCCTGGAGTGCTCAGCAGGGGGGAGGTCAGCCCCAGCATTTT. It specifies CAWSAQQGGGQPQHF.